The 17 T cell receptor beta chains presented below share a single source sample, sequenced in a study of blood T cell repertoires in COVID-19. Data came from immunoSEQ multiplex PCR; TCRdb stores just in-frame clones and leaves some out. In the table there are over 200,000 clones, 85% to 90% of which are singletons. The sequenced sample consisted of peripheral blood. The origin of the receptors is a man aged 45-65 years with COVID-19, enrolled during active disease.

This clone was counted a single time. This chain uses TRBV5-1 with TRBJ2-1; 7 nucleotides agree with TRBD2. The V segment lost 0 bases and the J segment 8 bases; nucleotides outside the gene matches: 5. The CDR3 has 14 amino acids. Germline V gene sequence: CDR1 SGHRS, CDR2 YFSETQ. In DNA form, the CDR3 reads TGCGCCAGCAGCTTGGAGCGGGATGTTGATGAGCAGTTCTTC. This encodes CASSLERDVDEQFF.

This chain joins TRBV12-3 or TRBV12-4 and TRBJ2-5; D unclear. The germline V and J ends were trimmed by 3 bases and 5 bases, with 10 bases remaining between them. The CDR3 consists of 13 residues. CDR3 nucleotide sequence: TGTGCCAGCAGTTTCGGTCGGTGGGAGACCCAGTACTTC. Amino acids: CASSFGRWETQYF.

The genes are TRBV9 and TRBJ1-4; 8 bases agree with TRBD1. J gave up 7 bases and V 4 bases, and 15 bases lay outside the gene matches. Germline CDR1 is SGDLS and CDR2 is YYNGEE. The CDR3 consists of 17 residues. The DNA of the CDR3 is TGTGCCAGCAGCCGTCAGGGGGCGAGGAGGGATGGTGAAAAACTGTTTTTT. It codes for CASSRQGARRDGEKLFF.

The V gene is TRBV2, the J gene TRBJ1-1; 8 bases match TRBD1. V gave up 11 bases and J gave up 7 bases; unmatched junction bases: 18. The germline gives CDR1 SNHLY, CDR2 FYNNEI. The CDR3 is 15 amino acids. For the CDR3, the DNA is TGTGCCTCGACAGTTCAGGCAGGGGGCGGGGGTGAAGCTTTCTTT. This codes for CASTVQAGGGGEAFF.

DNA of the CDR3: TGTGCCAGCAGCCCCAGCTACAATGAGCAGTTCTTC. This gives the protein CASSPSYNEQFF. The chain couples TRBV6-2 or TRBV6-3 to TRBJ2-1; D unclear. This CDR3 is built from 12 residues. Germline V gene data show CDR1 as MNHEY and CDR2 as SVGEGT. V lost 6 bases and J 3 bases, leaving 6 bases between the germline ends.

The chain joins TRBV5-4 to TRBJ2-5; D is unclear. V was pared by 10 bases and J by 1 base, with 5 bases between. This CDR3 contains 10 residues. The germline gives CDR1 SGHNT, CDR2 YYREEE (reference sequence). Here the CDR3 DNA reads TGTGCCGCCGGCCAAGAGACCCAGTACTTC. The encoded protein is CAAGQETQYF.

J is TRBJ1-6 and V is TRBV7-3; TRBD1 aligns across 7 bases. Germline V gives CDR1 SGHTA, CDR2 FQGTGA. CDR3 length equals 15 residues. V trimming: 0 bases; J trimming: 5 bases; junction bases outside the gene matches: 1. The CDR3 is CASSLTGTDNSPLHF. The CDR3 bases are TGTGCCAGCAGCTTAACCGGGACAGATAATTCACCCCTCCACTTT.

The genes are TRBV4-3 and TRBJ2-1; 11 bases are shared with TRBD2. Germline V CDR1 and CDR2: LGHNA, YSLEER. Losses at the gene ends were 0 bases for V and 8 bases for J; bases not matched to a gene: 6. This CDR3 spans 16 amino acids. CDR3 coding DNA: TGCGCCAGCAGCCAAGAAATAGCGGGGGGGCCATATGAGCAGTTCTTC. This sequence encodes CASSQEIAGGPYEQFF.

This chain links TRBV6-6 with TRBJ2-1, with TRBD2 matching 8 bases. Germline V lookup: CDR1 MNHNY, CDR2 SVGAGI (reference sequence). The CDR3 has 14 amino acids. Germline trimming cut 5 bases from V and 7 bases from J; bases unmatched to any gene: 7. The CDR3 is CASSTSGSENEQFF. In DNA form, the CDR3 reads TGTGCCAGCAGTACCAGCGGGAGTGAAAATGAGCAGTTCTTC.

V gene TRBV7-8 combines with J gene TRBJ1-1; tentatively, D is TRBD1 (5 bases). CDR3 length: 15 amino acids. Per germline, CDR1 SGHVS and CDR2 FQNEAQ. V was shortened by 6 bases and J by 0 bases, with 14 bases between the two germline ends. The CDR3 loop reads CASRRQTTMNTEAFF. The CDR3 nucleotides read TGTGCCAGCAGGCGACAGACAACCATGAACACTGAAGCTTTCTTT.

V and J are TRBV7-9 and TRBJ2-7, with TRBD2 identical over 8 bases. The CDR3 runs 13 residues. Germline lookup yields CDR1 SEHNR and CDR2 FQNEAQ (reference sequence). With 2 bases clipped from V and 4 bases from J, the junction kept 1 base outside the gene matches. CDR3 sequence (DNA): TGTGCCAGCAGCTTATTAGCGGGGTACGAGCAGTACTTC. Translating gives CASSLLAGYEQYF.

The CDR3 nucleotides read TGTGCCAGCAGCTTAGATCGGGGGTTGGCTGAAGCTTTCTTT. Protein: CASSLDRGLAEAFF. The chain links TRBV11-2 to TRBJ1-1; D perhaps matches TRBD1 (5 bases). Germline V gene data show CDR1 as SGHAT and CDR2 as FQNNGV. Trimming removed 0 bases at V and 6 bases at J, with 11 bases between. CDR3 size: 14 residues.

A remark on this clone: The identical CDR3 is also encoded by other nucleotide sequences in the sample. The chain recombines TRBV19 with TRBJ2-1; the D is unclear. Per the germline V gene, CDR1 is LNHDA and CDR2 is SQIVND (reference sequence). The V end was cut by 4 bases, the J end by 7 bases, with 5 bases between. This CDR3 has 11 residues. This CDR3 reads CASSTRNEQFF. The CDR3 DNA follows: TGTGCCAGTAGTACTAGGAATGAGCAGTTCTTC.

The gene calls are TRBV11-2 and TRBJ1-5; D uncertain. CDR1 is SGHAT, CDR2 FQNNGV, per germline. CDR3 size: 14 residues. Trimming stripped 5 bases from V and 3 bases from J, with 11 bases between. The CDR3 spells CASSQLGNNQPQHF. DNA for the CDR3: TGTGCCAGCAGCCAATTGGGCAACAATCAGCCCCAGCATTTT.

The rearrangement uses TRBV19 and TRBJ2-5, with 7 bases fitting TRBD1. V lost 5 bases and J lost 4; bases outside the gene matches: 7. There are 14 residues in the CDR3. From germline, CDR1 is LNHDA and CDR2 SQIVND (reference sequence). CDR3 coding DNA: TGTGCCAGTAGTGTTGACAGGGCGGTAGAGACCCAGTACTTC. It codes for CASSVDRAVETQYF.

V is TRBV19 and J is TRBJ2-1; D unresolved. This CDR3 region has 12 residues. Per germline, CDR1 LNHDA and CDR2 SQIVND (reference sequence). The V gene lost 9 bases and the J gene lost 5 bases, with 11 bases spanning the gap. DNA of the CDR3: TGTGCCAGCCGCCGAGGAGACAATGAGCAGTTCTTC. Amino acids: CASRRGDNEQFF.

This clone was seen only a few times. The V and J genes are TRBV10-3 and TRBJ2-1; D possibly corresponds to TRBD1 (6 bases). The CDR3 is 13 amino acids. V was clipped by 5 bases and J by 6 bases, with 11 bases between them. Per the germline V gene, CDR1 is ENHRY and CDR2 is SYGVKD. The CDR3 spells CAISPQGGNEQFF. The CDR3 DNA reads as TGTGCCATCAGTCCACAGGGTGGCAATGAGCAGTTCTTC.